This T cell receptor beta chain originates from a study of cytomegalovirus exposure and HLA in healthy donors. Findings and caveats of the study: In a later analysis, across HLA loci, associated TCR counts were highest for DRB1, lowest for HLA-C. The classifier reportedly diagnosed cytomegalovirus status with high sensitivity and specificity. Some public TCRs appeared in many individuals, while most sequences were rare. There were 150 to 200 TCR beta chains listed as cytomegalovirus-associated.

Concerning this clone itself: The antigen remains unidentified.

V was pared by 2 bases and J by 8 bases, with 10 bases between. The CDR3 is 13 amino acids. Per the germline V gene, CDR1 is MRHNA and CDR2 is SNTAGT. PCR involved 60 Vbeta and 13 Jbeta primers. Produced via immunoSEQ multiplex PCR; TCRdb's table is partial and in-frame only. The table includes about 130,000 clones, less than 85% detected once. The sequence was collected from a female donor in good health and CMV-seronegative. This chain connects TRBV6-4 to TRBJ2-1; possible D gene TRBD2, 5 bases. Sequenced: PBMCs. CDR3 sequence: CASSDQGRDEQFF. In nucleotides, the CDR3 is TGTGCCAGCAGTGACCAAGGGCGGGATGAGCAGTTCTTC.